This record concerns one T cell receptor beta chain sequence. Its antigen is unidentified. This record belongs to a study of cytomegalovirus exposure and HLA in healthy donors. Study results and caveats: Follow-up analysis later connected one missense variant in DCLRE1C with trimming of TCR beta V- and J-genes. Per a later analysis, about 17,000 TCR beta sequences showed association with HLA alleles at 0.05 false discovery rate. The study designated some 180 TCR beta chains cytomegalovirus-associated.

Germline CDR1 and CDR2: SGDLS and YYNGEE. Deletions cut 3 bases from V and 7 bases from J, with 14 bases between. The CDR3 extends over 14 amino acids. Both 60 Vbeta primers and 13 Jbeta primers went into the PCR. The method was immunoSEQ multiplex PCR; TCRdb's version includes in-frame clones alone and lacks a portion of them. Of 93,000 or so clones listed, 60% to 85% were seen once; the top ten hold less than 5%. The J gene is TRBJ1-5, the V gene TRBV9; weak D call: TRBD1 (5 bases). This TCR derives from a man between 50 and 59 years old in good health and CMV-seropositive. Sequenced: PBMCs. CDR3 DNA sequence: TGTGCCAGCAGCGCCGGGGGGGGTGGGCAGCCCCAGCATTTT. Protein product: CASSAGGGGQPQHF. The variable domain in full, with the rest retrieved from reference TRBV9 and TRBJ1-5, is DSGVTQTPKHLITATGQRVTLRCSPRSGDLSVYWYQQSLDQGLQFLIQYYNGEERAKGNILERFSAQQFPDLHSELNLSSLELGDSALYFCASSAGGGGQPQHFGDGTRLSIL.